In its sample, the clone carrying this T cell receptor beta chain was seen many times. The data stem from a study of identical twins. TCRdb used MiXCR to reprocess the 5' RACE reads, holding one entry per CDR3 protein. Among 650,000 to 750,000 distinct CDR3 sequences listed, approximately 21% were seen once. Germline V gives CDR1 SGHRS, CDR2 YFSETQ. The CDR3 is 14 amino acids. After removal of 5 bases from V and 7 bases from J, the junction contained 8 bases not matched to a gene. Another study also made use of these data, one on T cells expressing NK-cell markers. That source notes: One of the eight sequenced donors was seronegative, whereas the other seven were HCMV-seropositive. The authors restricted sorting to alpha-beta TCR T cells with an anti-gamma-delta TCR antibody in several experiments.

The chain couples TRBV5-1 to TRBJ2-1; 8 positions agree with TRBD1. This TCR derives from a woman between 18 and 29 years old in good health. The specimen sequenced was PBMCs. CDR3 region: CASRLGTGGNEQFF. For the CDR3, the DNA is TGCGCCAGCAGACTCGGGACAGGCGGAAATGAGCAGTTCTTC.